This entry describes one TCR beta chain. This clone occurred once. The antigen it recognizes is unknown. Per-base qualities were not stored, and no clone one base away is much larger. Receptors were amplified or captured by the immunoSEQ multiplex PCR assay. Drawn from immuneACCESS, this table holds only the in-frame rearrangements with V and J called that TCRdb kept. Clones are partly lost; checked studies trace under half to an unresolved V gene and leave the rest unexplained. Counted in this sample were some 150,000 clones; around 94% of them appeared once. The ten biggest clones cover over 10% of the sample. The data are from a study of control samples from healthy donors and cancer patients (TCRdb year 2020). Inclusive of the bounding cysteine and phenylalanine, the CDR3 is 16 residues long. CDR3 DNA only is kept here, 48 bases in frame from base 1. The V and J ends are trimmed by 5 bases and 2 bases, leaving 13 bases between them. CDR1 and CDR2 are read off the germline V gene (reference sequence) as MNHEY and SMNVEV.

The sequence is built from TRBV27 and TRBJ1-6, and perhaps TRBD1 as D gene, on 5 matching bases. This TCR came from a man between 40 and 49 years old in good health. Sequenced input: blood. The DNA sequence is as follows: TGTGCCAGCAGTCCGACCGGGGCCCCCTATAATTCACCCCTCCACTTT. Its translation is CASSPTGAPYNSPLHF.